This TCR beta chain was identified during a study of cytomegalovirus exposure and HLA in healthy donors. Germline V lookup: CDR1 MNHEY, CDR2 SVGAGI. This CDR3 has 14 amino acids. Trimming took 6 bases from V and 3 from J, leaving 14 bases between them. Researchers ran the PCR with 60 Vbeta and 13 Jbeta primers. TCRdb's copy holds only in-frame clones and misses some; the assay was immunoSEQ multiplex PCR. This sample's table reports fewer than 130,000 clones. This TCR was recovered from a man aged 50 to 60 in good health and CMV-seronegative. This sequence joins TRBV6-5 and TRBJ1-1; tentatively, D is TRBD1 (6 bases). Material: PBMCs. The CDR3 spells CASSSGEWDTEAFF. The CDR3 DNA reads as TGTGCCAGCAGCTCAGGGGAGTGGGACACTGAAGCTTTCTTT.